Reported below is one T cell receptor beta chain. The V and J ends lost 6 bases and 0 bases, in that order; junction bases with no gene match: 3. CDR3 length: 15 amino acids. CDR1 and CDR2 (germline): MNHNS, SASEGT. This sample is drawn from a study of CD8 T cells in Susac syndrome. Reverse transcription of roughly 0.5 to 1 ug RNA was carried out with random hexamers. Amplification of TCR beta CDR3 across 54 Vbeta and 13 Jbeta was performed with immunoSEQ multiplex PCR. TCRdb used MiXCR to reprocess the immunoSEQ multiplex PCR reads, holding one entry per CDR3 protein. The data show over 350,000 distinct CDR3 sequences, 85% to 90% seen once.

The receptor was derived from a human donor with multiple sclerosis. The chain employs TRBV6-1 and TRBJ2-3, with TRBD1 matching 10 bases. The sequenced material came from CD8+ T cells from PBMCs. This chain's CDR3 is CASSGDRGSTDTQYF. In nucleotides, the CDR3 is TGTGCCAGCAGCGGGGACAGGGGAAGCACAGATACGCAGTATTTT.